What follows are 15 T cell receptor beta chains derived from one specimen sequenced in a study of early T cells in non-severe SARS-CoV-2 infection. MiXCR, run by TCRdb on the 5' RACE reads, gives a single entry per CDR3 protein. This sample carries about 64,000 distinct CDR3 sequences, about 11% of them seen once, and the ten largest clones take 2.9%. The sample here was whole blood, taken at baseline. The receptors stem from an adult who was a healthcare worker with PCR-confirmed SARS-CoV-2 infection or an uninfected control (not recorded which).

This clonotype came up a few times. The gene calls are TRBV7-6 and TRBJ2-7; D call uncertain. CDR1 and CDR2 (germline): SGHVS, FNYEAQ. Trimming shortened V by 4 bases and J by 1 base, and 8 bases separated the two germline ends. The CDR3 is 13 residues long. Written as DNA, the CDR3 is TGTGCCAGCAGCTCACGTTATTCCTACGAGCAGTACTTC. This encodes CASSSRYSYEQYF.

The rearrangement uses TRBV6-2 or TRBV6-3 and TRBJ2-1, with 12 nucleotides matching TRBD2. V shed 0 bases, J shed 8 bases, and the junction held 14 bases outside the gene matches. From germline, CDR1 is MNHEY and CDR2 SVGEGT. The CDR3 length is 19 residues. Here the CDR3 reads CASSYSTSGGLSPGHEQFF. Written as DNA, the CDR3 is TGTGCCAGCAGTTACTCCACTAGCGGGGGGTTGTCCCCGGGGCATGAGCAGTTCTTC.

This chain links TRBV11-2 with TRBJ2-7; the match to TRBD2 covers 9 bases. Germline V lookup: CDR1 SGHAT, CDR2 FQNNGV. J was trimmed by 4 bases and V by 3 bases; bases with no gene match: 4. This CDR3 region has 14 residues. The DNA of the CDR3 is TGTGCCAGCAGCTTTAGCGGGGGAGCGTACGAGCAGTACTTC. It specifies CASSFSGGAYEQYF.

The rearrangement joins TRBV4-3 to TRBJ2-1; D might be TRBD1 (5 bases). Germline CDR1 and CDR2: LGHNA and YSLEER. This CDR3 is built from 14 residues. Trimming left V 2 bases short and J 7 bases short, with 12 bases between. Here the CDR3 reads CASSQSRVRNEQFF. In nucleotides, the CDR3 is TGCGCCAGCAGCCAAAGCAGGGTAAGGAATGAGCAGTTCTTC.

The rearrangement links TRBV12-3 or TRBV12-4 to TRBJ2-7; the D gene is possibly TRBD2 (6 bases). The V end lost 1 base, the J end lost 3 bases, and 7 bases lay between the germline ends. This CDR3 region has 13 residues. The CDR3 DNA reads as TGTGCCAGCAGTTTAGGCGGGGTCTACGAGCAGTACTTC. Translation gives CASSLGGVYEQYF.

The rearrangement uses TRBV5-1 and TRBJ1-3, with D perhaps TRBD1 (5 bases). V was pared by 4 bases and J by 2 bases, with 10 bases between. CDR1 and CDR2 from the germline V gene are SGHRS and YFSETQ. The CDR3 covers 14 residues. The CDR3 nucleotides are TGCGCCAGCAGCCCGGGGGGGGCTGGAAACACCATATATTTT. Amino acid sequence: CASSPGGAGNTIYF.

This clonotype came up a few times. V is TRBV30 and J is TRBJ1-3, with D perhaps matching TRBD1 (5 bases). V lost 3 bases, J lost 3 bases, and 12 bases lay in between. This CDR3 has 14 residues. Germline V gene sequence: CDR1 GTSNPN, CDR2 SVGIG (reference sequence). The CDR3 spells CAWRAGAFGNTIYF. CDR3 DNA: TGTGCCTGGAGGGCCGGGGCCTTTGGAAACACCATATATTTT.

The sample holds a few counts of this clonotype. The chain carries TRBV9 and TRBJ1-2; D not resolved. Deletions cut 0 bases from V and 6 bases from J, with 9 bases between. Germline assignment: CDR1 SGDLS and CDR2 YYNGEE. The CDR3 consists of 13 residues. For the CDR3, the DNA is TGTGCCAGCAGCGTAGCCGGGCCCAATGGCTACACCTTC. Its translation: CASSVAGPNGYTF.

This clonotype came up a few times. In DNA form, the CDR3 reads TGTGCCAGCAGCCGCAACGGGGTTGGCTCCTACGAGCAGTACTTC. Encoded protein: CASSRNGVGSYEQYF. The chain links TRBV11-2 to TRBJ2-7; TRBD2 might be the D (5 bases). This CDR3 spans 15 amino acids. The V and J ends lost 5 bases and 0 bases respectively, with 14 bases between them. CDR1 is SGHAT, CDR2 FQNNGV, per germline.

The chain joins TRBV7-2 to TRBJ2-7, with 9 nucleotides matching TRBD1. In germline, CDR1 is SGHTA, CDR2 FQGNSA. This CDR3 is 14 amino acids long. J was trimmed by 1 base and V by 6 bases; bases with no gene match: 4. In nucleotides, the CDR3 is TGTGCCAGCAGAATGACAGGGGGGTCCTACGAGCAGTACTTC. Translated, it gives CASRMTGGSYEQYF.

The chain carries TRBV7-6 and TRBJ2-1, with 7 bases aligning to TRBD1. The CDR3 length is 15 residues. Germline V gene sequence: CDR1 SGHVS, CDR2 FNYEAQ. Unmatched junction bases numbered 7, after V lost 3 bases and J lost 5 bases. The CDR3 protein is CASSFAGTANNEQFF. In DNA form, the CDR3 reads TGTGCCAGCAGCTTCGCCGGGACAGCCAACAATGAGCAGTTCTTC.

The chain is built from TRBV20-1 and TRBJ1-1; no definite D call. Trimming removed 4 bases from V and 4 bases from J, with 13 bases in between. Germline lookup yields CDR1 DFQATT and CDR2 SNEGSKA (reference sequence). The CDR3 loop spans 13 amino acids. The CDR3 DNA is TGCAGTGCTATCCGAGGCTCGGGCACTGAAGCTTTCTTT. It yields the protein CSAIRGSGTEAFF.

Remarks on this clonotype: The junction and the germline gene differ at one end; a read error may be behind it. The chain has TRBV20-1 and TRBJ2-5; D is perhaps TRBD2 (6 bases). Germline lookup yields CDR1 DFQATT and CDR2 SNEGSKA (reference sequence). The CDR3 is 13 residues long. CDR3 sequence reads: CSARPGLQEAQYF. The CDR3 coding sequence is TGCAGTGCTAGGCCGGGACTGCAAGAGGCCCAGTACTTC.

This chain joins TRBV5-6 and TRBJ2-7; D might be TRBD2 (7 bases). Trimming removed 4 bases at V and 2 bases at J, with 19 bases between. The CDR3 extends over 16 amino acids. Germline CDR1 and CDR2: SGHDT and YYEEEE. For the CDR3, the DNA is TGTGCCAGCAGCCACCTTACGGGGGGCCCCGCCTACGAGCAGTACTTC. It specifies CASSHLTGGPAYEQYF.

This clonotype was observed a few times. One end of the junction does not line up with germline, which may come from a read error. The gene calls are TRBV7-7 and TRBJ2-1, with 8 nucleotides matching TRBD1. Germline CDR1 SSHAT, CDR2 FNYEAQ (reference sequence). The CDR3 totals 15 residues. CDR3 amino acids: CASSSDRGSYNEQFF. In DNA form, the CDR3 reads TGTGCTAGCAGCTCCGACAGGGGATCCTACAATGAGCAGTTCTTC.